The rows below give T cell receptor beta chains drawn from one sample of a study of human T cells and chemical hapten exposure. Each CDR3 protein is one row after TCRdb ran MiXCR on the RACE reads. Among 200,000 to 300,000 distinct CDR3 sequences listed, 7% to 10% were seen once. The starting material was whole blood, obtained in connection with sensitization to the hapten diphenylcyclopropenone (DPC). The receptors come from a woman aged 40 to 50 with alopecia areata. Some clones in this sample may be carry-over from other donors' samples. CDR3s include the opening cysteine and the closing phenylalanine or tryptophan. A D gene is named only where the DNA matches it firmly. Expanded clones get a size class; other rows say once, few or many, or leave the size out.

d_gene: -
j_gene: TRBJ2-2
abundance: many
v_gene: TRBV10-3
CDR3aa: CATGPVTGELFF
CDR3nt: TGTGCCACCGGCCCAGTCACCGGGGAGCTGTTTTTT

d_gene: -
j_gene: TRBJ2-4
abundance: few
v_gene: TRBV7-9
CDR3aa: CASSPASATKNIQYF
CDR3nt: TGTGCCAGCAGCCCCGCCTCAGCCACCAAAAACATTCAGTACTTC

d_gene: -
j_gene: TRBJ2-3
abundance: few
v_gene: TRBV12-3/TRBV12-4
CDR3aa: CASIPERGDNTDTQYF
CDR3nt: TGTGCCAGCATCCCCGAAAGAGGGGACAACACAGATACGCAGTATTTT

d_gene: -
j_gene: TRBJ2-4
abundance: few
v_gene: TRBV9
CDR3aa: CASSVATGDGGSIQYF
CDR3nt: TGTGCCAGCAGCGTAGCTACCGGTGACGGGGGTAGCATTCAGTACTTC

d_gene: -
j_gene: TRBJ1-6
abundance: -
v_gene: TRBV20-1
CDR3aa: CSARTGSPLHF
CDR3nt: TGCAGTGCTAGAACGGGTTCACCCCTCCACTTT

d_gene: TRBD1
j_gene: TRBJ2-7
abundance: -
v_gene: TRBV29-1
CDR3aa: CSVLGTGGGYEQYF
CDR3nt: TGCAGCGTTCTCGGGACAGGAGGAGGCTACGAGCAGTACTTC

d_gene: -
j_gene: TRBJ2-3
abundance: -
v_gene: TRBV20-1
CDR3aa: CSARTGTSTDTQYF
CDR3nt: TGCAGTGCTCGCACCGGGACTAGCACAGATACGCAGTATTTT

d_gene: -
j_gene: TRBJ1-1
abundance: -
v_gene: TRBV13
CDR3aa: CASSLGRWDTEAFF
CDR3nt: TGTGCCAGCAGCTTGGGGAGGTGGGACACTGAAGCTTTCTTT

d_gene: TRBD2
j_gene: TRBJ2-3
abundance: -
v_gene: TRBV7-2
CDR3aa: CASSLTSVATDTQYF
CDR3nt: TGTGCCAGCAGCCTTACTAGCGTTGCCACAGATACGCAGTATTTT

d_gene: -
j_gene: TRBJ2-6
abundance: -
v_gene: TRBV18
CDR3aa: CASSPLTQPRSGANVLTF
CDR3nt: TGTGCCAGCTCACCACTGACACAGCCTCGCTCTGGGGCCAACGTCCTGACTTTC

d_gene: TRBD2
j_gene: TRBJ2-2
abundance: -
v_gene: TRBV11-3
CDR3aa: CASSHGGAGPTGELFF
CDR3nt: TGTGCCAGCAGCCACGGGGGGGCAGGTCCCACCGGGGAGCTGTTTTTT

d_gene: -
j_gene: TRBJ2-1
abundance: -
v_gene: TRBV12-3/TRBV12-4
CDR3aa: CASSMVKQFF
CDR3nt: TGTGCCAGCAGCATGGTAAAGCAGTTCTTC

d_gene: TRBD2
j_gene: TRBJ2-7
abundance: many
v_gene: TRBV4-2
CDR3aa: CASSNRDREGGEQYF
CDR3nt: TGTGCCAGCAGCAACAGGGATCGGGAGGGTGGCGAGCAGTACTTC

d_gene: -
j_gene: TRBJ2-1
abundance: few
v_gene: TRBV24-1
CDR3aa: CATSDGRTYTSRGPMQFF
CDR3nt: TGTGCCACCAGTGATGGCCGAACTTACACCTCCCGGGGTCCGATGCAGTTCTTC

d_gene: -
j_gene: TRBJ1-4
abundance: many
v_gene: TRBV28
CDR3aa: CASSPPTVPLSEKLFF
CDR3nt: TGTGCCAGCAGCCCACCGACTGTCCCGCTAAGTGAAAAACTGTTTTTT

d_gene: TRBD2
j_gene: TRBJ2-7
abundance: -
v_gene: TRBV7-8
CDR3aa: CASSLLAVSPYEQYF
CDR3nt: TGTGCCAGCAGCCTACTAGCGGTTTCCCCCTACGAGCAGTACTTC

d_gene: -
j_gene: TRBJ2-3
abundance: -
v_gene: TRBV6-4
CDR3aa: CASSDEGDTQYF
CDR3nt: TGTGCCAGCAGTGATGAAGGGGATACGCAGTATTTT

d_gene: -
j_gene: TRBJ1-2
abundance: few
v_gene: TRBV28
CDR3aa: CASSFDYGYTF
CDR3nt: TGTGCCAGCAGTTTTGACTATGGCTACACCTTC

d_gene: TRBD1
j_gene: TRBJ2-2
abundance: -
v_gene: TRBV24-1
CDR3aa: CATSDLRGQTTNTGELFF
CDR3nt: TGTGCCACCAGTGATTTGAGGGGACAGACTACGAACACCGGGGAGCTGTTTTTT

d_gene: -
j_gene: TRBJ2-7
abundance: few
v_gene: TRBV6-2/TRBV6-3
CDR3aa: CASSDFSYEQYF
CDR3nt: TGTGCCAGCAGTGATTTCTCCTACGAGCAGTACTTC

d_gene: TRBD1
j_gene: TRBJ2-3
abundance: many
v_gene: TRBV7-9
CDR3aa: CASCQGQGRADTQYF
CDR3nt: TGTGCCAGCTGCCAAGGACAGGGTCGGGCAGATACGCAGTATTTT

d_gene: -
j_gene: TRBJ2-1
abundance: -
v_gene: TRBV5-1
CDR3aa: CASSLTGYTNEQFF
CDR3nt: TGCGCCAGCAGCTTGACAGGTTACACGAATGAGCAGTTCTTC

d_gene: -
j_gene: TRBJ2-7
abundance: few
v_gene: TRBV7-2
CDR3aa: CASSARLSNTYEQYF
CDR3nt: TGTGCCAGCAGCGCCCGACTATCTAATACCTACGAGCAGTACTTC

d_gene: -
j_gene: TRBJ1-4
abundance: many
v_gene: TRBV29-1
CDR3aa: CSGSLGGQLFF
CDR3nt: TGCAGCGGGAGTTTGGGGGGGCAACTGTTTTTT

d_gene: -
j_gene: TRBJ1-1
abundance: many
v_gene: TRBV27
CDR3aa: CASSPEFLNTEAFF
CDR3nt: TGTGCCAGCAGTCCCGAATTCCTGAACACTGAAGCTTTCTTT

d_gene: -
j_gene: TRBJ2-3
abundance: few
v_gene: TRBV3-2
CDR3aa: CASSQLASGNTDTQYF
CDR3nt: TGTGCCAGCAGCCAACTGGCTAGCGGAAACACAGATACGCAGTATTTT

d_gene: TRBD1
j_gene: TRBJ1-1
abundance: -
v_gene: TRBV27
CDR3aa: CASSNGQGDTEAFF
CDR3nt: TGTGCCAGCAGTAACGGACAGGGTGACACTGAAGCTTTCTTT

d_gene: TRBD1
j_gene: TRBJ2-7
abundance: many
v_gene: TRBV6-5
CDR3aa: CASSYGTGGSYEQYF
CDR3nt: TGTGCCAGCAGTTATGGGACAGGGGGCTCCTACGAGCAGTACTTC

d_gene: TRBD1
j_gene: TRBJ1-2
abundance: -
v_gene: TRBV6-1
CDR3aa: CASLKGQANYGYTF
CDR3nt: TGTGCCAGCTTAAAGGGACAGGCCAACTATGGCTACACCTTC

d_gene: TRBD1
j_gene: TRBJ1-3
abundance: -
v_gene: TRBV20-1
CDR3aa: CSARDTRRGPGNTIYF
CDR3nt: TGCAGTGCTAGAGATACTAGGAGGGGGCCAGGAAACACCATATATTTT

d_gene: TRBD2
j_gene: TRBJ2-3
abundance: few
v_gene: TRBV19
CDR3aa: CASSIGGRADYTQYF
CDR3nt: TGTGCCAGTAGTATCGGCGGGAGGGCCGACTATACGCAGTATTTT

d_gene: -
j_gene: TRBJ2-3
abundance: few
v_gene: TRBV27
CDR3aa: CASSLRRSRTDTQYF
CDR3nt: TGTGCCAGCAGTTTGAGGCGGAGCCGCACAGATACGCAGTATTTT

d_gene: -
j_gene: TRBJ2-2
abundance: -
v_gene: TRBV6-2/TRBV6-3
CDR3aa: CASSYSRSWRGNTGELFF
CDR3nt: TGTGCCAGCAGTTACTCGCGCAGTTGGCGGGGGAACACCGGGGAGCTGTTTTTT

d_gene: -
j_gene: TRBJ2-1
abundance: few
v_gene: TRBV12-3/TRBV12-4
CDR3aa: CASTLGTPQDEQFF
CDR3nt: TGTGCCAGCACCTTAGGAACTCCCCAGGATGAGCAGTTCTTC

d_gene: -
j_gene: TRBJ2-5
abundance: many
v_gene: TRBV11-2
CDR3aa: CASSSTRDQYF
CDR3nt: TGTGCCAGCAGCTCCACCCGCGACCAGTACTTC

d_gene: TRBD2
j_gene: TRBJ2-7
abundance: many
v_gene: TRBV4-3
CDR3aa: CASSPGTSGSYEQYF
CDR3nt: TGCGCCAGCAGCCCCGGGACTAGCGGGAGTTACGAGCAGTACTTC